This entry describes one TCR beta chain. What this receptor recognizes is not known. No base quality information exists; no much larger clone differs at one position. These data are taken from a study of response to subunit inactivated influenza vaccine (dated 2018 in TCRdb). Context from the whole study: Deep quantitative profiling of the T cell receptor repertoire was used in the study to follow responses to a trivalent subunit inactivated influenza vaccine.

The library was made by RT-PCR. Sequencing used an Illumina HiSeq 2500. Using fastp trimming at Q25 and MiXCR clonotype assembly, TCRdb reanalyzed the public sequencing data and kept in-frame beta chains. Records with the same CDR3 protein are collapsed into one entry carrying the most frequent genes and DNA. The sample table shows about 570,000 distinct CDR3 sequences, and 10% to 15% are seen once. Together, the top ten hold about a tenth of the sample. The germline V gene provides CDR1 LGHNA and CDR2 YNFKEQ. The germline V end is reduced by 3 bases and the J end by 7 bases; junction bases left unmatched: 7. Counted from cysteine to phenylalanine, this CDR3 has 16 amino acids. This entry keeps only the CDR3 DNA: 48 bases, framed from base 1. The study at large found these results: It was suggested by the authors that each seasonal influenza vaccination may recruit only a limited number of new T cells.

This TCR came from a man aged 50 to 60 who received an inactivated influenza vaccine. Donor details come from another sample of the same person, matched by shared clones. The chain uses TRBV4-2 and TRBJ2-3; TRBD2 agrees with 13 junctional bases. The source material was PBMCs from blood, sampled on the day of vaccination. CDR3 reads: CASSQARTSGSYTQYF. The nucleotides are TGTGCCAGCAGCCAGGCTAGGACTAGCGGGAGTTATACGCAGTATTTT.